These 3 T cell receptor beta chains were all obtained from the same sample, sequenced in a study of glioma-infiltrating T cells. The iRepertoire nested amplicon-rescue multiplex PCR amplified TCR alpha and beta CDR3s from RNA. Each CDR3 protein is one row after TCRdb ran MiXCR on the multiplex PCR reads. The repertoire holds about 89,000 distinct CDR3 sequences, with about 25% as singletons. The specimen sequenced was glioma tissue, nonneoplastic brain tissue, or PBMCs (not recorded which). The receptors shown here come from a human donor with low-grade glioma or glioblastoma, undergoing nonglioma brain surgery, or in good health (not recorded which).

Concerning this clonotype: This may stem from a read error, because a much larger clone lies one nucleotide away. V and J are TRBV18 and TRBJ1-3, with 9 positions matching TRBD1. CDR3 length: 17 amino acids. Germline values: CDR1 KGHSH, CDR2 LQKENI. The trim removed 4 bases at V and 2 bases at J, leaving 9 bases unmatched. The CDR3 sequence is CASSLTGQGNPGNTIYF. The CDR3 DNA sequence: TGTGCCAGCTCACTCACAGGACAGGGGAATCCTGGAAACACCATATATTTT.

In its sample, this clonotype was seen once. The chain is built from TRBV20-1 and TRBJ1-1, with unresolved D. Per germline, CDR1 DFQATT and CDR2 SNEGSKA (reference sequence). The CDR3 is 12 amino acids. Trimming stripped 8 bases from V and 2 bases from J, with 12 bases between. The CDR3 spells CSSGLGNTEAFF. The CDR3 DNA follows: TGCAGTTCAGGACTGGGAAACACTGAAGCTTTCTTT.

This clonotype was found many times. The CDR3 here is CSVAHLAGVYNEQFF. As DNA, the CDR3 is TGCAGCGTTGCCCATCTAGCGGGGGTTTACAATGAGCAGTTCTTC. The chain has TRBV29-1 and TRBJ2-1; 10 nucleotides align to TRBD2. This CDR3 region has 15 residues. V trimming: 4 bases; J trimming: 4 bases; junction bases outside the gene matches: 7. The germline V gene has CDR1 SQVTM and CDR2 ANQGSEA.